These T cell receptor beta chains were read from a single sample in a study of T cell changes during pregnancy in multiple sclerosis. The data were produced by immunoSEQ multiplex PCR, yet TCRdb's version contains in-frame clones alone and is incomplete. This sample carries about 39,000 clones, roughly 90% of them seen once, and the ten largest clones take roughly 29%. The material sequenced was CD8+ T cells from peripheral blood mononuclear cells, taken before pregnancy. Receptor source: a female donor with multiple sclerosis, enrolled in a pregnancy study. The CDR3 runs from the conserved cysteine through the conserved F or W. D genes are given only for firm matches. Expanded clones get a size class; other rows say once, few or many, or leave the size out.

CDR3nt	CDR3aa	d_gene	v_gene	j_gene	abundance
TGTGCCGGTACCCCCGGGACAGGGTATGGCTACACCTTC	CAGTPGTGYGYTF	TRBD1	TRBV2	TRBJ1-2	NA
TGCGCCAGCAGCCTGGACAGGGGGGGTGAAGCTTTCTTT	CASSLDRGGEAFF	TRBD1	TRBV4-1	TRBJ1-1	NA
TGTGCCAGCAGTGATACACAGTGGATCATCGTCGACGAGACCCAGTACTTC	CASSDTQWIIVDETQYF	NA	TRBV7-3	TRBJ2-5	NA
TGTGCCAGCAGCTTGAGGGGGGGCACCAGCCAAGAGACCCAGTACTTC	CASSLRGGTSQETQYF	NA	TRBV5-6	TRBJ2-5	NA
TGCGCCAGCAGCTTATACAGGGAAGACACTGAAGCTTTCTTT	CASSLYREDTEAFF	NA	TRBV5-1	TRBJ1-1	NA
TGCGCCATCTCGGAGGGACTTGGAAACACCATATATTTT	CAISEGLGNTIYF	NA	TRBV4-1	TRBJ1-3	NA
TGTGCCAGCAGTGAAGCTGGGACAGGGGTATGGGACACCGGGGAGCTGTTTTTT	CASSEAGTGVWDTGELFF	TRBD1	TRBV2	TRBJ2-2	NA
TGTGCCAGCAGCCAAGATAATGCGGGGCTTGGCGACACCGGGGAGCTGTTTTTT	CASSQDNAGLGDTGELFF	NA	TRBV14	TRBJ2-2	NA
TGTGCCAGCAGCCCCCCAGAGACTACCGGGGAGCTGTTTTTT	CASSPPETTGELFF	NA	TRBV9	TRBJ2-2	NA
TGCGCCAGCAGCCGCTCCAGGGGGTGGAACACCGGGGAGCTGTTTTTT	CASSRSRGWNTGELFF	TRBD1	TRBV4-1	TRBJ2-2	NA
TGTGCCAGCAGTGAAGGAGCGGGTTTAGAGAAGTTGGACACCGGGGAGCTGTTTTTT	CASSEGAGLEKLDTGELFF	NA	TRBV2	TRBJ2-2	NA
TGCGCCAGCAGCTTGGAAGGACTAGCGGGAGGCTTCGGCGAGACCCAGTACTTC	CASSLEGLAGGFGETQYF	TRBD2	TRBV5-1	TRBJ2-5	once
TGTGCCAGCAGCCTGATAGCGGTCCTCACAGATACGCAGTATTTT	CASSLIAVLTDTQYF	NA	TRBV27	TRBJ2-3	NA
TGTGCCAGCAGCTTGCAAGTTAGCTCCTACGAGCAGTACTTC	CASSLQVSSYEQYF	NA	TRBV5-6	TRBJ2-7	NA
TGTGCCAGCAGCGTAGCCGGTCTAGCGGCTTCCTACAATGAGCAGTTCTTC	CASSVAGLAASYNEQFF	TRBD2	TRBV9	TRBJ2-1	NA
TGTGCCAGCAGTGAATTCACAGGGGCCTACGAGCAGTACTTC	CASSEFTGAYEQYF	TRBD1	TRBV6-1	TRBJ2-7	NA
TGTGCCAGCAGCAGGGCCGGGCCCGGGGAGCTGTTTTTT	CASSRAGPGELFF	NA	TRBV27	TRBJ2-2	NA
TGTGCCAGCAGCTATACAGCTAACACTGAAGCTTTCTTT	CASSYTANTEAFF	NA	TRBV7-6	TRBJ1-1	NA
TGTGCCTGGAGTACAACGGACTTTCGGGACGAGCAGTACTTC	CAWSTTDFRDEQYF	NA	TRBV30	TRBJ2-7	NA
TGCGCCAGCAGCTTGTTAAGGGACAACCCCCAGAGAGGCACCGGGGAGCTGTTTTTT	CASSLLRDNPQRGTGELFF	NA	TRBV5-1	TRBJ2-2	NA
TGTGCCAGCACCAACCTGGACTTACTAGGAGAGACCCAGTACTTC	CASTNLDLLGETQYF	NA	TRBV7-2	TRBJ2-5	NA
TGTGCCAGCAGTGTTCTGGACAGGGATAATGGCTACACCTTC	CASSVLDRDNGYTF	TRBD1	TRBV6-1	TRBJ1-2	NA
TGTGCCAGCAGCCCGACAGGGTCCGAAAAACTGTTTTTT	CASSPTGSEKLFF	TRBD1	TRBV7-9	TRBJ1-4	NA
TGTGCCAGCAGCGGCGGGACCACCTACGAGCAGTACTTC	CASSGGTTYEQYF	NA	TRBV5-5	TRBJ2-7	NA
TGTGCCAGCAGCGGGCCGGGACTAGCGGGCAGGCTTCCCAACGAGCAGTACTTC	CASSGPGLAGRLPNEQYF	TRBD2	TRBV14	TRBJ2-7	NA
TGTGCCAGCACCCGAGGACTAGCGGTCACCGGGGAGCTGTTTTTT	CASTRGLAVTGELFF	TRBD2	TRBV27	TRBJ2-2	once
TGTGCCAGCAGCCAGAGCCCGGGACTAGCGGCAAACAATGAGCAGTTCTTC	CASSQSPGLAANNEQFF	TRBD2	TRBV7-7	TRBJ2-1	NA
TGTGCCAGCAGAGTTAGCGGGAGCTCCTACAATGAGCAGTTCTTC	CASRVSGSSYNEQFF	TRBD2	TRBV6-5	TRBJ2-1	NA
TGTGCCAGCAGAAGAGGGACAGTCATTAGCAATCAGCCCCAGCATTTT	CASRRGTVISNQPQHF	TRBD1	TRBV2	TRBJ1-5	NA
TGCGCCAGCAGCCAAGAGGACAGGAGAAACACTGAAGCTTTCTTT	CASSQEDRRNTEAFF	TRBD1	TRBV4-1	TRBJ1-1	NA
TGTGCCAGCAGTTTACAACAGGGCCGTGACACTGAAGCTTTCTTT	CASSLQQGRDTEAFF	NA	TRBV27	TRBJ1-1	NA
TGTGCCAGCAGTGATAACAGGGCTCCGAGCACTGAAGCTTTCTTT	CASSDNRAPSTEAFF	NA	TRBV6-1	TRBJ1-1	NA
TGTGCCAGCAGCCCCCCCACCAGGTCTAACGTCCTGACTTTC	CASSPPTRSNVLTF	NA	TRBV7-9	TRBJ2-6	once
TGTGCCAGCCTTAAACAGGATCGAGACAATGAGCAGTTCTTC	CASLKQDRDNEQFF	NA	TRBV7-9	TRBJ2-1	NA
TGTGCCAGCAGCACCTCGCGGGAGCGCTCCGTAAGCTCCTACAATGAGCAGTTCTTC	CASSTSRERSVSSYNEQFF	TRBD2	TRBV5-4	TRBJ2-1	once
TGTGCCAGCAGCTTAGTATTCCCGGGAACCTCCCTCAACGAGCAGTACTTC	CASSLVFPGTSLNEQYF	NA	TRBV7-9	TRBJ2-7	NA
TGTGCCAGCAGCGCCCTTCGACAGGGCTCTGGAAACACCATATATTTT	CASSALRQGSGNTIYF	TRBD1	TRBV9	TRBJ1-3	NA
TGTGCCAGCAGTTTAACTAGCGGGGGCGAGCAGTACTTC	CASSLTSGGEQYF	TRBD2	TRBV27	TRBJ2-7	few
TGTGCCCATCACAGGGGGATAAAAGGAGATACGCAGTATTTT	CAHHRGIKGDTQYF	TRBD1	TRBV30	TRBJ2-3	once
TGTGCCAGCAGAATAGCGGGAGGGCCCTCAAAGACCCAGTACTTC	CASRIAGGPSKTQYF	TRBD2	TRBV27	TRBJ2-5	few
TGTGCCAGTAGTATCTCTAGCAATCAGCCCCAGCATTTT	CASSISSNQPQHF	NA	TRBV19	TRBJ1-5	NA
TGTGCCAGCAGCCTAGCCCTGTGGGGGCGGACCGGGGAGCTGTTTTTT	CASSLALWGRTGELFF	NA	TRBV13	TRBJ2-2	once
TGTGCCAGTAGTATAAGGAAGGGACAGGGCCGCCCCGAGCAGTACTTC	CASSIRKGQGRPEQYF	TRBD1	TRBV19	TRBJ2-7	NA
TGTGCCAGCAGTTTGTTGGGGGGTAGGGGTCCCGGAAACACCATATATTTT	CASSLLGGRGPGNTIYF	NA	TRBV28	TRBJ1-3	NA
TGTGCCAGCAGCGTTTGGGACAGGGGCACAGATACGCAGTATTTT	CASSVWDRGTDTQYF	TRBD1	TRBV9	TRBJ2-3	once
TGTGCCTGCCGGGTCCCTTCGAACACTGAAGCTTTCTTT	CACRVPSNTEAFF	NA	TRBV2	TRBJ1-1	once